The 8 T cell receptor beta chains reported below all come from one sample, sequenced in a study of blood T cell repertoires in COVID-19. Method: immunoSEQ multiplex PCR; TCRdb's copy keeps in-frame clones and lacks some. The sample holds over 250,000 clones, about 88% seen once. Sequenced sample: PBMCs or T cells enriched from blood (not recorded which). These receptors were collected from a woman between 45 and 65 years old who had recovered from COVID-19.

V usage is TRBV3-1 (or the pseudogene TRBV3-2) and J usage is TRBJ1-1; perhaps TRBD1 as D (5 bases). CDR3 length equals 12 residues. The germline V gene encodes CDR1 LGHDT and CDR2 YNNKEL (reference sequence). V was clipped by 4 bases and J by 6 bases, with 9 bases between them. CDR3 DNA: TGTGCCAGCAGCCGTACAGGTGCTGAAGCTTTCTTT. This translates into CASSRTGAEAFF.

This clone was found once. The chain has TRBV19 and TRBJ1-1; tentative D call: TRBD1 (5 bases). This CDR3 has 13 residues. The V and J ends lost 6 bases and 1 base respectively, with 9 bases between them. Germline CDR1 reads LNHDA; CDR2 reads SQIVND (reference sequence). The CDR3 sequence: CASSNTGNTEAFF. In DNA form, the CDR3 reads TGTGCCAGTAGCAACACAGGGAACACTGAAGCTTTCTTT.

The chain has TRBV6-2 or TRBV6-3 and TRBJ1-5, with D maybe TRBD1 (6 bases). Trimming took off 5 bases at V and 5 bases at J, with 10 bases between the two ends. The CDR3 is made up of 13 amino acids. The germline V gene has CDR1 MNHEY and CDR2 SVGEGT. The DNA for the CDR3 is TGTGCCAGCAGTCCACAGGGTTATCAGCCCCAGCATTTT. Translated, it gives CASSPQGYQPQHF.

V and J are TRBV11-3 and TRBJ1-6; possible D gene TRBD1, 6 bases. Germline CDR1 is SGHNT and CDR2 is YENEEA. V lost 1 base and J 9 bases, leaving 10 bases between the germline ends. The CDR3 has 14 amino acids. The CDR3 sequence: CASSLAGDASPLHF. The CDR3 DNA follows: TGTGCCAGCAGCTTAGCAGGGGACGCTTCACCCCTCCACTTT. The full variable domain, in which reference TRBV11-3 and TRBJ1-6 provide the parts outside the CDR3, is EAGVVQSPRYKIIEKKQPVAFWCNPISGHNTLYWYLQNLGQGPELLIRYENEEAVDDSQLPKDRFSAERLKGVDSTLKIQPAELGDSAVYLCASSLAGDASPLHFGNGTRLTVT.

This clone came up once. The chain combines TRBV7-2 with TRBJ1-1; the match to TRBD1 covers 8 bases. CDR3 length equals 15 residues. Germline V gene sequence: CDR1 SGHTA, CDR2 FQGNSA. The J segment lost 0 bases and the V segment lost 4 bases, leaving 4 bases of the junction unmatched. The CDR3 bases are TGTGCCAGCAGCTCCGGACAGGGAATGAACACTGAAGCTTTCTTT. Protein: CASSSGQGMNTEAFF.

The V and J genes are TRBV30 and TRBJ2-1; TRBD2 agrees at 14 bases. Germline-derived CDR1 and CDR2 are GTSNPN and SVGIG (reference sequence). V lost 3 bases, J lost 7 bases, and 2 bases stayed unmatched. The CDR3 is 14 amino acids. The CDR3 DNA follows: TGTGCCTGGAGCGGGACTAGCGGGAGAAATGAGCAGTTCTTC. Encoded protein: CAWSGTSGRNEQFF.

This clone was seen a handful of times. This chain connects TRBV13 to TRBJ1-1, with no clear D. Trimming shortened V by 4 bases and J by 10 bases, and 25 bases separated the two germline ends. Germline-derived CDR1 and CDR2 are PRHDT and FYEKMQ (reference sequence). The CDR3 has 16 amino acids. In DNA, the CDR3 is TGTGCCAGCAGCTCCCAATCACGAAACACCTTAATTGGAGCTTTCTTT. Protein: CASSSQSRNTLIGAFF.

Turning to this clone: Its ends do not fully match the called genes, so a read error is possible. This chain connects TRBV10-3 to TRBJ2-3; D might be TRBD1 (5 bases). The CDR3 spans 13 residues. The germline V gene has CDR1 ENHRY and CDR2 SYGVKD. CDR3 protein: CAMSAGQGDTQYF. The DNA of the CDR3 is TGTGCCATGAGTGCCGGTCAGGGAGATACGCAGTATTTT.